This passage covers 27 T cell receptor beta chains from one sample sequenced in a study of T cell repertoires in cytomegalovirus infection. The antigens of these receptors remain unknown. TCRdb redid the calling of the reads with MiXCR, one entry per CDR3 protein. This table has around 500,000 distinct CDR3 sequences, approximately 40% appearing once. Source: cultured PBMCs, taken from culture after CMV antigen stimulation. The receptors derive from a human donor in good health (CMV status not recorded). Some clones in this sample may be carry-over from other donors' samples.

The CDR3 is CASSLQGWVGEQFF. In nucleotides, the CDR3 is TGTGCCAGCAGCTTACAGGGATGGGTAGGAGAGCAGTTCTTC. The chain is built from TRBV7-6 and TRBJ2-1; D is perhaps TRBD1 (5 bases). This CDR3 comprises 14 residues. Germline V gene data show CDR1 as SGHVS and CDR2 as FNYEAQ. V lost 2 bases to trimming and J lost 10 bases, with 15 bases between them.

The rearrangement links TRBV6-5 to TRBJ2-1, with D maybe TRBD1 (6 bases). V was clipped by 4 bases and J by 2 bases, with 18 bases between them. Per the germline V gene, CDR1 is MNHEY and CDR2 is SVGAGI. The CDR3 has 17 amino acids. CDR3 bases: TGTGCCAGCAGTTCGCGATACAGGGTGAGGGCCTACAATGAGCAGTTCTTC. Protein sequence: CASSSRYRVRAYNEQFF.

V gene TRBV15 combines with J gene TRBJ2-7; 7 bases are shared with TRBD1. Germline V gene data show CDR1 as LNHNV and CDR2 as YYDKDF (reference sequence). This CDR3 is 13 amino acids long. Losses at the gene ends were 3 bases for V and 9 bases for J; bases not matched to a gene: 8. The CDR3, as DNA: TGTGCCACCAGCAGCCGACAGGGTTCTGGGCAGTACTTC. Protein product: CATSSRQGSGQYF.

The J gene is TRBJ2-7, the V gene TRBV20-1; TRBD2 is a possible D gene (6 bases). CDR3 length: 12 residues. Trimming removed 4 bases from V and 3 bases from J, with 10 bases in between. Looked up from germline, CDR1 is DFQATT and CDR2 is SNEGSKA (reference sequence). The CDR3 region is CSAKGGNYEQYF. CDR3 DNA: TGCAGTGCTAAGGGCGGGAACTACGAGCAGTACTTC.

CDR3 DNA: TGTGCCAGCCAGGGGGCGAGCAATGAGCAGTTCTTC. Protein product: CASQGASNEQFF. The rearrangement joins TRBV12-3 or TRBV12-4 to TRBJ2-1; 8 nucleotides agree with TRBD1. V shed 8 bases, J shed 6 bases, and the junction held 3 bases outside the gene matches. The CDR3 sequence is 12 residues long.

The rearrangement links TRBV28 to TRBJ1-6; D gene ambiguous. The V gene's germline CDR1 is MDHEN and CDR2 SYDVKM. Trimming took 6 bases from V and 2 from J, leaving 11 bases between them. The CDR3 loop spans 15 amino acids. The DNA for the CDR3 is TGTGCCAGCAGGGAGCCTAATCCCTATAATTCACCCCTCCACTTT. Protein sequence: CASREPNPYNSPLHF.

This chain uses TRBV19 with TRBJ2-3, with 7 bases identical to TRBD1. The CDR3 loop spans 14 amino acids. With 10 bases clipped from V and 1 base from J, the junction kept 8 bases outside the gene matches. Germline V CDR1 and CDR2: LNHDA, SQIVND (reference sequence). The CDR3: CATQQGPGTDTQYF. The CDR3 coding sequence is TGTGCCACACAACAGGGGCCAGGCACAGATACGCAGTATTTT.

The chain recombines TRBV3-1 with TRBJ1-2; no clear D gene. The V end was cut by 0 bases, the J end by 8 bases, with 16 bases between. Germline lookup yields CDR1 LGHDT and CDR2 YNNKEL (reference sequence). The CDR3 is 15 residues long. Here the CDR3 DNA reads TGTGCCAGCAGCCAAGACTGGGAGCCCCTTGGAGGCTACACCTTC. This encodes CASSQDWEPLGGYTF.

J is TRBJ2-5 and V is TRBV12-3 or TRBV12-4; tentatively, D is TRBD2 (6 bases). CDR3 length: 18 amino acids. Trimming left V 6 bases short and J 5 bases short, with 28 bases between. DNA of the CDR3: TGTGCCAGCAGCCTATCTACAAATGCTGGTGGGCGGGGCGAGACCCAGTACTTC. It yields the protein CASSLSTNAGGRGETQYF.

CDR3 loop: CASSPTGLTGELFF. For the CDR3, the DNA is TGTGCCAGCAGCCCAACAGGTCTCACCGGGGAGCTGTTTTTT. J is TRBJ2-2 and V is TRBV7-2; tentatively, D is TRBD1 (5 bases). Germline V gene lookup returns CDR1 SGHTA and CDR2 FQGNSA. The CDR3 spans 14 residues. The ends were cut back, 5 bases at V and 4 bases at J, with 11 bases in the middle.

This chain joins TRBV19 and TRBJ1-5, with TRBD1 as a possible D gene (6 bases). CDR3 length: 16 amino acids. The V and J ends lost 7 bases and 2 bases respectively, with 18 bases between them. Looked up from germline, CDR1 is LNHDA and CDR2 is SQIVND (reference sequence). In nucleotides, the CDR3 is TGTGCCAGTACCCGGCGGCAGGGGATCGGCAATCAGCCCCAGCATTTT. Residues: CASTRRQGIGNQPQHF. Combining the CDR3 with reference TRBV19 and TRBJ1-5 gives the whole variable domain DGGITQSPKYLFRKEGQNVTLSCEQNLNHDAMYWYRQDPGQGLRLIYYSQIVNDFQKGDIAEGYSVSREKKESFPLTVTSAQKNPTAFYLCASTRRQGIGNQPQHFGDGTRLSIL.

CDR3 sequence reads: CAISESMKAVRTGELFF. In DNA form, the CDR3 reads TGTGCCATCAGTGAGTCGATGAAGGCGGTACGGACCGGGGAGCTGTTTTTT. V gene TRBV10-3 combines with J gene TRBJ2-2; D gene unclear. The CDR3 is 17 residues long. V shed 0 bases and J shed 5 bases, with 16 bases lying between them. Germline values: CDR1 ENHRY, CDR2 SYGVKD.

This rearrangement joins TRBV7-2 to TRBJ1-4, with 7 bases matching TRBD1. The CDR3 consists of 14 residues. Germline CDR1 is SGHTA and CDR2 is FQGNSA. The trim removed 5 bases at V and 7 bases at J, leaving 7 bases unmatched. The CDR3 sequence: CASSASDRVEKLFF. Written as DNA, the CDR3 is TGTGCCAGCAGCGCGTCCGACAGGGTTGAAAAACTGTTTTTT. Full variable domain (rest looked up from reference TRBV7-2 and TRBJ1-4): GAGVSQSPSNKVTEKGKDVELRCDPISGHTALYWYRQSLGQGLEFLIYFQGNSAPDKSGLPSDRFSAERTGGSVSTLTIQRTQQEDSAVYLCASSASDRVEKLFFGSGTQLSVL.

V gene TRBV18 combines with J gene TRBJ1-3; D may be TRBD1 (6 bases). V shed 3 bases and J shed 8 bases, with 17 bases lying between them. Per the germline V gene, CDR1 is KGHSH and CDR2 is LQKENI. The CDR3 sequence is 15 residues long. The CDR3 region is CASSPQQGRFDTIYF. DNA of the CDR3: TGTGCCAGCTCACCCCAACAGGGTCGGTTTGACACCATATATTTT.

This clonotype was observed many times. The rearrangement links TRBV7-2 to TRBJ2-3; TRBD1 matches 7 bases. Germline V gives CDR1 SGHTA, CDR2 FQGNSA. The ends lost 4 bases at V and 4 bases at J; junction bases unmatched: 2. This CDR3 is built from 13 residues. The CDR3 is CASSSTGADTQYF. Written as DNA, the CDR3 is TGTGCCAGCAGCTCCACAGGGGCAGATACGCAGTATTTT. The whole variable domain, remainder taken from reference TRBV7-2 and TRBJ2-3, is GAGVSQSPSNKVTEKGKDVELRCDPISGHTALYWYRQSLGQGLEFLIYFQGNSAPDKSGLPSDRFSAERTGGSVSTLTIQRTQQEDSAVYLCASSSTGADTQYFGPGTRLTVL.

The rearrangement links TRBV7-8 to TRBJ2-7; maybe TRBD2 (5 bases). V shed 1 base and J shed 7 bases, with 11 bases lying between them. This CDR3 region has 13 residues. In germline, CDR1 is SGHVS, CDR2 FQNEAQ. CDR3 DNA: TGTGCCAGCAGCTTAGGACGGGGAAGGGAGCAGTACTTC. Amino acid sequence: CASSLGRGREQYF.

This clonotype occurred a few times. The chain couples TRBV7-2 to TRBJ2-1; the match to TRBD1 covers 8 bases. Trimming cost V 1 base and J 5 bases; bases outside gene matches: 4. The CDR3 totals 15 residues. Per germline, CDR1 SGHTA and CDR2 FQGNSA. CDR3 loop: CASSLDRGTHNEQFF. The CDR3 DNA is TGTGCCAGCAGCTTAGACAGGGGGACACACAATGAGCAGTTCTTC.

This clonotype was observed a few times. The rearrangement joins TRBV12-3 or TRBV12-4 to TRBJ2-1; TRBD2 matches 9 bases. The trim removed 6 bases at V and 0 bases at J, leaving 3 bases unmatched. CDR3 length equals 15 residues. Here the CDR3 DNA reads TGTGCCAGCAGACCGACTAGCGGCTCCTACAATGAGCAGTTCTTC. The encoded protein is CASRPTSGSYNEQFF.

V usage is TRBV12-3 or TRBV12-4 and J usage is TRBJ1-6, with D possibly TRBD1 on 6 matching bases. The CDR3 is made up of 13 amino acids. Trimming stripped 2 bases from V and 10 bases from J, with 9 bases between. CDR3 bases: TGTGCCAGCAGTTTACAGGGGACCTCACCCCTCCACTTT. It yields the protein CASSLQGTSPLHF.

This clonotype was picked up many times. The J gene is TRBJ2-3, the V gene TRBV7-2; D unclear. V was shortened by 4 bases and J by 1 base, with 6 bases between the two germline ends. This CDR3 is built from 13 residues. Germline-derived CDR1 and CDR2 are SGHTA and FQGNSA. The CDR3 coding sequence is TGTGCCAGCAGCTCGTGGGGCACAGATACGCAGTATTTT. Translated: CASSSWGTDTQYF.

The chain joins TRBV12-3 or TRBV12-4 to TRBJ2-5; a possible D gene is TRBD1 (6 bases). The CDR3 runs 13 residues. V was shortened by 7 bases and J by 2 bases, with 11 bases between the two germline ends. CDR3 coding DNA: TGTGCCAGCAAACAGGGTGGACAAGAGACCCAGTACTTC. Encoded protein: CASKQGGQETQYF.

At least ten counts were recorded for this clonotype. The chain couples TRBV15 to TRBJ2-3; weak D call: TRBD1 (5 bases). The length of the CDR3 is 13 residues. Germline assignment: CDR1 LNHNV and CDR2 YYDKDF (reference sequence). DNA for the CDR3: TGTGCGACAAGTCCCCCGACAGCAGATACGCAGTATTTT. It specifies CATSPPTADTQYF.

V and J are TRBV7-2 and TRBJ2-4; maybe TRBD2 (6 bases). The CDR3 is 14 amino acids. Germline V gives CDR1 SGHTA, CDR2 FQGNSA. V was shortened by 3 bases and J by 6 bases, with 12 bases between the two germline ends. CDR3 sequence reads: CASSFRSRGNIQYF. The CDR3 nucleotides read TGTGCCAGCAGCTTTCGGTCGCGGGGAAACATTCAGTACTTC.

This clonotype was recorded at least ten times. The rearrangement links TRBV7-2 to TRBJ2-5; TRBD2 matches at 10 bases. The germline gives CDR1 SGHTA, CDR2 FQGNSA. Trimming took 1 base from V and 2 from J; bases not matched to a gene: 4. The length of the CDR3 is 16 residues. CDR3 residues: CASSLVASGGQETQYF. CDR3 nucleotides: TGTGCCAGCAGCTTAGTGGCTAGCGGGGGACAAGAGACCCAGTACTTC.

The chain has TRBV2 and TRBJ2-1, with a tentative D call TRBD1 (5 bases). Germline assignment: CDR1 SNHLY and CDR2 FYNNEI. The germline V and J ends were trimmed by 5 bases and 9 bases, with 14 bases remaining between them. The CDR3 is 13 residues long. CDR3 in amino acids: CASSIGLRGEQFF. The CDR3 DNA reads as TGTGCCAGCAGTATAGGGTTAAGGGGTGAGCAGTTCTTC.

The chain has TRBV7-1 and TRBJ2-1; 14 bases are shared with TRBD2. TRBV7-1 is labeled an ORF, and its function is uncertain. The CDR3 extends over 15 amino acids. V lost 5 bases, J lost 11 bases, and 8 bases stayed unmatched. The CDR3 coding sequence is TGTGCCAGCAGCCAACCGGGACTAGCGGGGGTAAAGCAGTTCTTC. Translating gives CASSQPGLAGVKQFF.

The J gene is TRBJ2-5, the V gene TRBV7-2, with TRBD2 identical over 11 bases. The CDR3 covers 17 residues. V gave up 5 bases and J gave up 7 bases; unmatched junction bases: 15. From germline, CDR1 is SGHTA and CDR2 FQGNSA. The CDR3 nucleotides are TGTGCCAGCAGCGAGGGGCCCCGACTAGCGGGGCCAGGGACCCAGTACTTC. Translation gives CASSEGPRLAGPGTQYF.